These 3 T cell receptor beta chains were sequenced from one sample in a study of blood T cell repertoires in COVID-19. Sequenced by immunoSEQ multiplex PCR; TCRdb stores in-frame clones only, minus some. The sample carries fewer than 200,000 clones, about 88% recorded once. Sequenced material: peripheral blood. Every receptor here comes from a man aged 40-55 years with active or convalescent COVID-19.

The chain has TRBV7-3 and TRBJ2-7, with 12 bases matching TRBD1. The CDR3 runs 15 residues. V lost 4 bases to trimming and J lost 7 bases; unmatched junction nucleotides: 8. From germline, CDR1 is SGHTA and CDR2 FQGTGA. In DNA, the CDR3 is TGTGCCAGCAGCTCGCCTGGGACAGGGGGCCTGGAGCAGTACTTC. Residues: CASSSPGTGGLEQYF. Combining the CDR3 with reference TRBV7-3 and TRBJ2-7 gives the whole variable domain GAGVSQTPSNKVTEKGKYVELRCDPISGHTALYWYRQSLGQGPEFLIYFQGTGAADDSGLPNDRFFAVRPEGSVSTLKIQRTERGDSAVYLCASSSPGTGGLEQYFGPGTRLTVT.

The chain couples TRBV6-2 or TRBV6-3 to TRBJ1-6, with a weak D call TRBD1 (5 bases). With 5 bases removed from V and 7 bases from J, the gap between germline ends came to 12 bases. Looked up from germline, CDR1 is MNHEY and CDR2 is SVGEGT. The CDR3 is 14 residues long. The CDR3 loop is CASSHAGRNSPLHF. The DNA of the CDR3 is TGTGCCAGCAGTCATGCGGGGCGAAATTCACCCCTCCACTTT.

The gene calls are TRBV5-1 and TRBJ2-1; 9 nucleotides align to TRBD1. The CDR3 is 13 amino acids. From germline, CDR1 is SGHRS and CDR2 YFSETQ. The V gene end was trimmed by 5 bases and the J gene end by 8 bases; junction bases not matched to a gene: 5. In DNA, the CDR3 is TGCGCCAGCAGACCTACAGGGGGCGATGAGCAGTTCTTC. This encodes CASRPTGGDEQFF.